This T cell receptor beta chain was found in a study of brain T cells in children with intractable seizures. The time point is: blood from clinic visit 5 months post-surgery; TSC patient then seizure free. The CDR3 runs to 14 residues. CDR1 MDHEN and CDR2 SYDVKM come from the germline V gene. The V gene lost 2 bases and the J gene lost 3 bases, with 10 bases spanning the gap. Method: immunoSEQ multiplex PCR; TCRdb's copy keeps in-frame clones and lacks some. The table has hundreds of thousands of clones, 85% to 95% seen once; the top ten hold about 5.8%. The chain combines TRBV28 with TRBJ1-2, with D unresolved. The sequencing here drew on peripheral blood, taken roughly 5 months after surgery. The receptor comes from a boy younger than two with tuberous sclerosis and intractable seizures. The CDR3 loop reads CASSLREIHYGYTF. The CDR3 bases are TGTGCCAGCAGTTTACGGGAGATTCACTATGGCTACACCTTC.